The rows below give T cell receptor beta chains drawn from one sample of a study of beta chain features in type 1 diabetes. Profiled with immunoSEQ multiplex PCR; TCRdb holds only in-frame clones, not every one. The data contain hundreds of thousands of clones, over 25% of them singletons. Sequenced: naive CD4+ T cells from blood. The receptors derive from a man between 18 and 29 years old in good health. CDR3s include the opening cysteine and the closing phenylalanine or tryptophan. D genes are given only for firm matches. Expanded clones are given a class, and other clones once, few, many or no size at all.

V	D	J	size	CDR3	DNA
TRBV7-2	.	TRBJ2-1	.	CASSRRGSHEQFF	TGTGCCAGCAGCCGAAGGGGTAGTCATGAGCAGTTCTTC
TRBV7-9	.	TRBJ1-2	few	CASSLESPIYGYTF	TGTGCCAGCAGCTTAGAGTCTCCTATCTATGGCTACACCTTC
TRBV30	TRBD2	TRBJ2-3	.	CAWSARWTSQGDTQYF	TGTGCCTGGAGTGCAAGGTGGACTAGCCAAGGGGATACGCAGTATTTT
TRBV30	.	TRBJ2-7	.	CAWSVQVPGEQYF	TGTGCCTGGAGTGTACAGGTTCCCGGCGAGCAGTACTTC
TRBV4-2	TRBD2	TRBJ2-7	.	CASSQVGEGYGYEQYF	TGTGCCAGCAGCCAAGTGGGGGAGGGGTATGGGTACGAGCAGTACTTC
TRBV7-9	.	TRBJ2-7	.	CASSPGEGPQYF	TGTGCCAGCAGCCCGGGAGAGGGCCCGCAGTACTTC
TRBV13	TRBD2	TRBJ2-7	few	CASSPPAGGFGEQYF	TGTGCCAGCAGCCCTCCAGCGGGAGGGTTCGGCGAGCAGTACTTC
TRBV5-6	.	TRBJ2-1	.	CASSLVVDYGEQFF	TGTGCCAGCAGCTTGGTGGTGGATTACGGTGAGCAGTTCTTC
TRBV4-2	TRBD2	TRBJ2-1	.	CASSRGQREFNEQFF	TGTGCCAGCAGCCGTGGACAGCGGGAGTTCAATGAGCAGTTCTTC
TRBV29-1	.	TRBJ2-5	few	CSVVTIAQETQYF	TGCAGCGTTGTAACCATAGCACAAGAGACCCAGTACTTC
TRBV5-4	TRBD2	TRBJ2-1	.	CASSLATSAFYNEQFF	TGTGCCAGCAGCTTGGCGACTAGCGCATTTTACAATGAGCAGTTCTTC
TRBV20-1	.	TRBJ2-7	.	CSAGEPGEQYF	TGCAGTGCCGGAGAACCGGGCGAGCAGTACTTC
TRBV29-1	.	TRBJ2-5	few	CSVQGLAASQETQYF	TGCAGCGTTCAGGGGCTAGCGGCATCACAAGAGACCCAGTACTTC
TRBV5-1	TRBD2	TRBJ2-1	few	CASSLEGTSFQGDEQFF	TGCGCCAGCAGCTTGGAAGGGACTAGCTTCCAGGGGGATGAGCAGTTCTTC
TRBV5-4	.	TRBJ2-3	.	CASRRSPDSDTQYF	TGTGCCAGCAGAAGGAGCCCTGACTCAGATACGCAGTATTTT
TRBV7-9	.	TRBJ2-3	.	CASSNPGLTDTQYF	TGTGCCAGCAGTAACCCCGGACTAACAGATACGCAGTATTTT
TRBV25-1	.	TRBJ2-1	.	CASSVAGAGYNEQFF	TGTGCCAGCAGTGTTGCAGGGGCCGGCTACAATGAGCAGTTCTTC
TRBV27	TRBD1	TRBJ2-6	.	CASTRTGDGANVLTF	TGTGCCAGCACCCGGACAGGTGATGGGGCCAACGTCCTGACTTTC
TRBV5-4	.	TRBJ2-1	.	CASSSRDSYNEQFF	TGTGCCAGCAGCTCGCGCGACAGTTACAATGAGCAGTTCTTC
TRBV9	.	TRBJ2-5	.	CASSPSWVLETQYF	TGTGCCAGCAGTCCGTCTTGGGTCTTAGAGACCCAGTACTTC
TRBV25-1	.	TRBJ1-2	few	CASSELGGWRGYTF	TGTGCCAGCAGTGAACTGGGGGGCTGGCGTGGCTACACCTTC
TRBV5-1	.	TRBJ2-7	.	CASSLVDEQYF	TGCGCCAGCAGCTTGGTCGACGAGCAGTACTTC
TRBV6-1	TRBD2	TRBJ2-1	.	CASRLLAGAYNEQFF	TGTGCCAGCAGATTACTAGCGGGAGCCTACAATGAGCAGTTCTTC
TRBV30	.	TRBJ2-5	.	CAWRQVEYETQYF	TGTGCCTGGCGACAGGTTGAGTACGAGACCCAGTACTTC
TRBV4-2	TRBD1	TRBJ1-2	.	CASSQGPDRVGGYTF	TGTGCCAGCAGCCAAGGTCCGGACAGGGTCGGAGGCTACACCTTC
TRBV4-3	TRBD1	TRBJ2-5	.	CASSQGPGQGGETQYF	TGCGCCAGCAGCCAAGGCCCAGGACAGGGCGGGGAGACCCAGTACTTC
TRBV30	.	TRBJ1-4	few	CAWSAGGEKLFF	TGTGCCTGGAGTGCGGGCGGTGAAAAACTGTTTTTT
TRBV2	TRBD1	TRBJ2-7	.	CASMTGGFYEQYF	TGTGCCAGCATGACAGGGGGATTCTACGAGCAGTACTTC
TRBV5-1	.	TRBJ2-1	few	CASSLSDVYNEQFF	TGCGCCAGCAGCTTGAGTGACGTCTACAATGAGCAGTTCTTC
TRBV27	.	TRBJ2-7	.	CASSFWPDTYEQYF	TGTGCCAGCAGTTTTTGGCCGGATACCTACGAGCAGTACTTC
TRBV5-1	.	TRBJ1-2	.	CASSLVGYTF	TGCGCCAGCAGCTTGGTCGGCTACACCTTC
TRBV15	.	TRBJ1-4	few	CATSRDLTTNEKLFF	TGTGCCACCAGCAGAGATCTCACAACTAATGAAAAACTGTTTTTT
TRBV19	.	TRBJ2-3	once	CASTRDPTDTQYF	TGTGCCAGTACCCGAGACCCCACAGATACGCAGTATTTT